This section outlines one T cell receptor (beta chain) sequence together with its context. These data originate in a study of blood T cell repertoires in COVID-19. Study details: Acute and convalescent COVID-19 specimens originated in the United States, Italy and Spain. From T cells, B-cell-depleted T cells, or PBMCs came the material, which was cDNA or gDNA.

Authors' methods: Amplification of reference gene primers provided the estimated nucleated cell counts. Sequenced by immunoSEQ multiplex PCR; TCRdb stores in-frame clones only, minus some. V and J calls and clone size are those listed in that table; D and trimming were worked out from the DNA. Of about 140,000 clones in the sample, 87% were seen once. Per the germline V gene, CDR1 is MNHEY and CDR2 is SVGAGI. The length of the CDR3 is 12 residues. V lost 7 bases, J lost 6 bases, and 2 bases stayed unmatched. Sequenced sample: peripheral blood. The V call is TRBV6-5, the J call TRBJ2-7; 11 bases are a match to TRBD2. This clonotype was sampled from a human donor in a cohort sampled during active COVID-19. CDR3 in DNA: TGTGCCAGCATTGGGACTAGCGGCGAGCAGTACTTC. It encodes CASIGTSGEQYF.